The rows below give T cell receptor beta chains drawn from one sample of a study of vaccination and CD4 T cells after COVID-19. Antigens for these TCRs are unknown. TCRdb fed the PCR reads into MiXCR, producing one record per CDR3 protein. Of about 14,000 distinct CDR3 sequences detected, roughly 29% appear once; the ten largest clones hold around 20%. The sample consisted of cultured CD4+ T cells from blood. Receptor source: a human donor with COVID-19. CDR3s include the opening cysteine and the closing phenylalanine or tryptophan. The D gene is left open where the match is weak. Size is stated for part of the rows, as once, few or many counts, or as a class when the clone is expanded.

CDR3nt,CDR3aa,len,abundance,v_gene,d_gene,j_gene
TGTGCCAGCAGCTCCCGATCGGACAGGCGCTATGGCTACACCTTC,CASSSRSDRRYGYTF,15,NA,TRBV12-3/TRBV12-4,TRBD1,TRBJ1-2
TGTGCCAGCAGCCGGGACGAAACCGGGGAGCTGTTTTTT,CASSRDETGELFF,13,few,TRBV7-6,NA,TRBJ2-2
TGTGCCAGCAGTTTGGGGCAGGGTGGGTTCTATGGCTACACCTTC,CASSLGQGGFYGYTF,15,NA,TRBV12-3/TRBV12-4,NA,TRBJ1-2
TGTGCCACCAGCTTGGATCCCAGGAACACTGAAGCTTTCTTT,CATSLDPRNTEAFF,14,NA,TRBV15,NA,TRBJ1-1
TGTGCCAGCAGTTACTTCCCAAACAGGGGTATCGACTATGGCTACACCTTC,CASSYFPNRGIDYGYTF,17,few,TRBV6-2/TRBV6-3,TRBD1,TRBJ1-2
TGTGCCAGTAGTATTCGGGTGGCGCGGCCTGGGAATGAGCAGTTCTTC,CASSIRVARPGNEQFF,16,NA,TRBV19,NA,TRBJ2-1
TGTGCCAGCAGCCAGGGGGGTCTTAGCTCCTACGAGCAGTACTTC,CASSQGGLSSYEQYF,15,NA,TRBV7-2,NA,TRBJ2-7
TGTGCCAGCACCCTGGACAGTCCTTATAGCAATCAGCCCCAGCATTTT,CASTLDSPYSNQPQHF,16,NA,TRBV2,NA,TRBJ1-5
TGTGCCAGCAGCTTAAACACCGGGGAGCTGTTTTTT,CASSLNTGELFF,12,NA,TRBV11-3,NA,TRBJ2-2
TGTGCCAGCAGTTATGAGAGGGGAGCCTACGAGCAGTACTTC,CASSYERGAYEQYF,14,NA,TRBV6-2/TRBV6-3,NA,TRBJ2-7
TGCAGTGCTAGAAGCGACGGCTGGGGTAATTCACCCCTCCACTTT,CSARSDGWGNSPLHF,15,few,TRBV20-1,NA,TRBJ1-6
TGCAGTGCTTCCCGGGAGTCAGGGGTGGAAAAACTGTTTTTT,CSASRESGVEKLFF,14,few,TRBV20-1,NA,TRBJ1-4
TGTGCCAGCAGCTTAACCGGCGGGCGAAGTGGTAATTCACCCCTCCACTTT,CASSLTGGRSGNSPLHF,17,NA,TRBV7-9,NA,TRBJ1-6
TGTGCCAGCAGTCGGGGACAGGGGTACGAGCAGTACTTC,CASSRGQGYEQYF,13,NA,TRBV28,TRBD1,TRBJ2-7
TGTGCCAGTAGTATAGAAGAGACTAGCGGGAACACCGGGGAGCTGTTTTTT,CASSIEETSGNTGELFF,17,NA,TRBV19,TRBD2,TRBJ2-2
TGTGCCAGCAGCTTATCGTCGGGATTGGGAAACACCATATATTTT,CASSLSSGLGNTIYF,15,NA,TRBV7-9,NA,TRBJ1-3
TGTGCCAGCACGAGAGAGAGGGCTAATTCACCCCTCCACTTT,CASTRERANSPLHF,14,few,TRBV11-2,NA,TRBJ1-6
TGTGCCAGCAGCACGCTCAGGGGTAATGAGCAGTTCTTC,CASSTLRGNEQFF,13,NA,TRBV7-9,NA,TRBJ2-1
TGTGCCAGCAGCGTTTCCGGGGGTGCAGATACGCAGTATTTT,CASSVSGGADTQYF,14,NA,TRBV7-9,NA,TRBJ2-3
TGTGCCAGCACTTTGTTCCAGGGGGTGGACTATGGCTACACCTTC,CASTLFQGVDYGYTF,15,few,TRBV12-3/TRBV12-4,TRBD1,TRBJ1-2
TGTGCCAGCAGACCACCCGGCGGTTCTTTTCAGCCCCAGCATTTT,CASRPPGGSFQPQHF,15,medium-sized,TRBV6-1,NA,TRBJ1-5
TGTGCCACCAGCCCGCGTAGTGACAGGGCAGAGACCCAGTACTTC,CATSPRSDRAETQYF,15,few,TRBV15,TRBD1,TRBJ2-5
TGTGCCAGCAGCTTGGGCCCTACTGGGGGCAATCAGCCCCAGCATTTT,CASSLGPTGGNQPQHF,16,NA,TRBV5-4,NA,TRBJ1-5
TGTGCCAGCAGTTACCGCGACATCGGGATTAAGGGGCAGTTCTTC,CASSYRDIGIKGQFF,15,NA,TRBV6-5,NA,TRBJ2-1
TGTGCCAGCAGCCCGGGGAACATCAATCAGCCCCAGCATTTT,CASSPGNINQPQHF,14,NA,TRBV7-9,NA,TRBJ1-5
TGTGCCAGCAGTGAGAGAGGCAGGGGCGAATCACCCCTCCACTTT,CASSERGRGESPLHF,15,few,TRBV6-1,NA,TRBJ1-6
TGTGCCAGCACCCTTGGGACAGGGAGCTCCTACGAGCAGTACTTC,CASTLGTGSSYEQYF,15,few,TRBV6-1,TRBD1,TRBJ2-7
TGTGCCAGCAGCAAAATCACAGATACGCAGTATTTT,CASSKITDTQYF,12,NA,TRBV7-2,NA,TRBJ2-3
TGCGCCAGCAGCCAAGAGGGGGCCCGCACAGATACGCAGTATTTT,CASSQEGARTDTQYF,15,few,TRBV4-3,NA,TRBJ2-3
TGCAGTGCCCCCGGCGGAGGGACAGCGCGATTGAACACTGAAGCTTTCTTT,CSAPGGGTARLNTEAFF,17,few,TRBV20-1,TRBD1,TRBJ1-1
TGTGCCAGCTCACGGATGCAGGGGGCGAATTCACCCCTCCACTTT,CASSRMQGANSPLHF,15,NA,TRBV18,TRBD1,TRBJ1-6
TGTGCCAGCAGGACGACAGGGGCCACTACCTCTGAAGCTTTCTTT,CASRTTGATTSEAFF,15,few,TRBV6-1,TRBD1,TRBJ1-1
TGTGCCAGCACCCAGCCCTCCCGAGAAAAACTGTTTTTT,CASTQPSREKLFF,13,NA,TRBV6-1,NA,TRBJ1-4
TGCAGTGCTAGAGTAGGGACTAAACAAGAGACCCAGTACTTC,CSARVGTKQETQYF,14,few,TRBV20-1,TRBD2,TRBJ2-5
TGTGCCAGCAGTTACGGTCTAGCGGGGGGGGATACGCAGTATTTT,CASSYGLAGGDTQYF,15,few,TRBV6-5,TRBD2,TRBJ2-3
TGTGCCAGCAGTTTAAGTTCGGGGGGTACCCGGGCGTTGACTAAAGAGACCCAGTACTTC,CASSLSSGGTRALTKETQYF,20,NA,TRBV27,TRBD2,TRBJ2-5